This T cell receptor (beta chain) was recovered during a study of cytomegalovirus exposure and HLA in healthy donors. V was shortened by 4 bases and J by 8 bases, with 15 bases between the two germline ends. CDR3 length: 14 residues. The germline gives CDR1 SGDLS, CDR2 YYNGEE. The PCR ran on 60 Vbeta and 13 Jbeta primers. Sequenced by immunoSEQ multiplex PCR; TCRdb stores in-frame clones only, minus some. The table has approximately 170,000 clones, 85% seen once. What was sequenced was PBMCs. The chain recombines TRBV9 with TRBJ1-4, with D perhaps TRBD1 (5 bases). The TCR was taken from a boy between 2 and 10 years old in good health and CMV-seronegative. CDR3 bases: TGTGCCAGCAGCCTCCTCGGACAAGACGAAAAACTGTTTTTT. Amino acids: CASSLLGQDEKLFF.